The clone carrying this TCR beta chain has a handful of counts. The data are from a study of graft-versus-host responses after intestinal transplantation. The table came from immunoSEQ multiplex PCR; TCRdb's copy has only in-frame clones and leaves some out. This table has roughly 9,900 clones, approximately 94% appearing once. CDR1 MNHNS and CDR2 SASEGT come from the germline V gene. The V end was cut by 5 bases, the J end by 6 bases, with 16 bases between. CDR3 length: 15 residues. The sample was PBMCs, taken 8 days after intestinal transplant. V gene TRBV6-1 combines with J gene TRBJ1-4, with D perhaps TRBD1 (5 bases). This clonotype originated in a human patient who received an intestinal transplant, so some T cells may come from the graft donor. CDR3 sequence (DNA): TGTGCCAGCAGTAGTATGGGAGAAGGGGATGAAAAACTGTTTTTT. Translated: CASSSMGEGDEKLFF.